Listed here are 6 T cell receptor beta chains from one sample, sequenced in a study of CD8+ T cells in alopecia areata. Treatment reported: oral pan-JAK inhibitor, 5-10 mg twice daily. Extracted from the samples, RNA was reverse transcribed into cDNA to serve as the sequencing template. Produced via immunoSEQ multiplex PCR; TCRdb's table is partial and in-frame only. The sample carries approximately 280,000 clones, roughly 60% recorded once. This sample comprised CD4+ T cells sorted from blood, obtained at week 24, from a patient treated with tofacitinib. These receptors all stem from a human donor with alopecia areata.

This clone was seen only a few times. The V gene is TRBV29-1, the J gene TRBJ1-2; possibly TRBD1 for D (6 bases). V was trimmed by 7 bases and J by 4 bases, leaving 25 bases between them. In germline, CDR1 is SQVTM, CDR2 ANQGSEA. This CDR3 comprises 16 residues. CDR3 DNA sequence: TGCAGCGCCGTTAAGGGAACCCGGACAGAAGCCTATGGCTACACCTTC. It is translated as CSAVKGTRTEAYGYTF. Variable domain in full (rest from reference TRBV29-1 and TRBJ1-2): SAVISQKPSRDICQRGTSLTIQCQVDSQVTMMFWYRQQPGQSLTLIATANQGSEATYESGFVIDKFPISRPNLTFSTLTVSNMSPEDSSIYLCSAVKGTRTEAYGYTFGSGTRLTVV.

The rearrangement uses TRBV20-1 and TRBJ2-5; unclear D gene. The germline gives CDR1 DFQATT, CDR2 SNEGSKA (reference sequence). The germline V and J ends were trimmed by 6 bases and 5 bases, with 4 bases remaining between them. The CDR3 is made up of 9 amino acids. The CDR3 region is CSAPETQYF. Here the CDR3 DNA reads TGCAGTGCCCCCGAGACCCAGTACTTC.

The chain has TRBV30 and TRBJ2-5, with D perhaps matching TRBD2 (6 bases). V lost 0 bases and J lost 7, with 15 bases in between. Per the germline V gene, CDR1 is GTSNPN and CDR2 is SVGIG (reference sequence). This CDR3 region has 14 residues. CDR3 nucleotide sequence: TGTGCCTGGAGTGTATTGGGGACCGGGGGGACCCAGTACTTC. This codes for CAWSVLGTGGTQYF.

The rearrangement links TRBV27 to TRBJ2-5; 10 bases are shared with TRBD2. The CDR3 loop spans 15 amino acids. V was clipped by 4 bases and J by 5 bases; unmatched bases: 7. Looked up from germline, CDR1 is MNHEY and CDR2 is SMNVEV (reference sequence). The CDR3 reads CASSSQRGGRETQYF. CDR3 nucleotides: TGTGCCAGCAGTTCTCAGCGGGGGGGCCGGGAGACCCAGTACTTC.

The V and J genes are TRBV14 and TRBJ2-5, with unresolved D. CDR1 is SGHDN and CDR2 is FVKESK in the germline V gene. Trimming took off 0 bases at V and 5 bases at J, with 7 bases between the two ends. The CDR3 sequence is 13 residues long. CDR3 amino acids: CASSQESTETQYF. The CDR3 DNA follows: TGTGCCAGCAGCCAAGAGTCAACGGAGACCCAGTACTTC.

V is TRBV27 and J is TRBJ2-3, with D hard to call. The CDR3 sequence is 14 residues long. V was clipped by 4 bases and J by 0 bases, with 8 bases between them. Germline V lookup: CDR1 MNHEY, CDR2 SMNVEV (reference sequence). DNA of the CDR3: TGTGCCAGCAGTTCACGGATTAGCACAGATACGCAGTATTTT. It translates to CASSSRISTDTQYF.